This T cell receptor beta chain was obtained from a study of blood T cell repertoires in COVID-19. Study background: Collection of acute and convalescent COVID-19 samples took place in the United States, Italy and Spain.

Ages ranged from about 18 to 89 years, with residence in about 23 US areas. Resolution of symptoms, clearance, or two negative PCRs was present in recovered Cohort 3 donors. Authors' analysis steps: Counts of nucleated cells, estimated from reference gene primer amplification, were obtained. Only in-frame clones appear in the TCRdb table, and some are missing; sequencing was by immunoSEQ multiplex PCR. Clone size and V and J calls were adopted from that table, with D and trimming inferred from the DNA. Of under 300,000 clones listed, approximately 88% are singletons. Germline V gene lookup returns CDR1 SGHKS and CDR2 YYEKEE (reference sequence). The trim removed 4 bases at V and 10 bases at J, leaving 11 bases unmatched. This CDR3 spans 15 amino acids.

The specimen was PBMCs or T cells enriched from blood (not recorded which). V is TRBV5-5 and J is TRBJ2-1, with 10 bases identical to TRBD2. The TCR comes from a woman aged 25 to 39 who had recovered from COVID-19. CDR3 nucleotides: TGTGCCAGCAGCCCGGAAGGAGTGACTAGCGGGGAGCAGTTCTTC. Amino acid sequence: CASSPEGVTSGEQFF.